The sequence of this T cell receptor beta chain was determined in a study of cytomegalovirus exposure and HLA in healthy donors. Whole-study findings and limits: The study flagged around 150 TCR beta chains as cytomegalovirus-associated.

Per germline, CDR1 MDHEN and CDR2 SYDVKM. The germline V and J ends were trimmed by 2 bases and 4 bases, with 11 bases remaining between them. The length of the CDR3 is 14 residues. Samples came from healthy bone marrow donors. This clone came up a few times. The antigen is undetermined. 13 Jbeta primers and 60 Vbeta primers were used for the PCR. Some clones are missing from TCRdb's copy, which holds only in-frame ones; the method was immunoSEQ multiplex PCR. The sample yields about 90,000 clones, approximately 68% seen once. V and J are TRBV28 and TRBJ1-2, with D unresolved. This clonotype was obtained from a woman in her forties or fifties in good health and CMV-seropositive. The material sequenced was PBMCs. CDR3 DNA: TGTGCCAGCAGTTTACCCCTACAGATCTATGGCTACACCTTC. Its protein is CASSLPLQIYGYTF.